This T cell receptor (beta chain) appears in the sequencing data of a study of blood T cell repertoires in COVID-19. For the study at large: The analysed material was cDNA or gDNA that came from T cells, B-cell-depleted T cells, or PBMCs.

The table came from immunoSEQ multiplex PCR; TCRdb's copy has only in-frame clones and leaves some out. The sample has about 390,000 clones, around nine tenths seen once. In assigning cohorts, the study relied on participant-reported clinical history. Two negative PCRs, clearance, or symptom resolution characterized the recovered Cohort 3 donors. The CDR3 consists of 19 residues. Germline V lookup: CDR1 SGHDN, CDR2 FVKESK. Trimming cost V 4 bases and J 0 bases, with 24 bases left between them. The sequencing sample was made of PBMCs or T cells enriched from blood (not recorded which). This receptor was taken from a woman aged 50 to 65 who had recovered from COVID-19. The genes are TRBV14 and TRBJ1-1; no firm D call. CDR3 region: CASSPNRGHTWAMNTEAFF. The CDR3 nucleotides read TGTGCCAGCAGCCCCAATCGCGGGCACACCTGGGCAATGAACACTGAAGCTTTCTTT.